A selection of T cell receptor beta chains follows, all from one sample in a study of blood T cells in healthy people across ages. TCRdb itself ran the 5' RACE reads through MiXCR, one entry per CDR3 protein. The profile shows 850,000 to 950,000 distinct CDR3 sequences, around 26% of them singletons. Sequenced input: blood. The receptors here all came from a woman older than 75 in good health. Both conserved end residues are part of each CDR3. Fields, in order: clone size, D gene, J gene, V gene, CDR3 DNA, CDR3 protein. A D gene is named only where the DNA matches it firmly. Where a row states a size, it is once, few, many or the class of an expanded clone; other rows omit it.

-	-	TRBJ2-7	TRBV5-6	TGTGCCAGCAGCTTCGGGCACGGCGGCCACGAGCGGTACTTC	CASSFGHGGHERYF
many	-	TRBJ1-6	TRBV7-2	TGTGCCAGCAGCTTAGCAGGGCAGTTATCCTATAATTCACCCCTCCACTTT	CASSLAGQLSYNSPLHF
many	-	TRBJ2-6	TRBV7-9	TGTGCCAGCAGCTTGGTCGGGACGGCTCCCTCTGGGGCCAACGTCCTGACTTTC	CASSLVGTAPSGANVLTF
-	-	TRBJ1-2	TRBV28	TGTGCCAGCAGTTTCGCGGGGGCTAACTATGGCTACACCTTC	CASSFAGANYGYTF
-	-	TRBJ1-2	TRBV12-3/TRBV12-4	TGTGCCTGCAGTTTTGGACGATTTTGGGGCTACACCTTC	CACSFGRFWGYTF
many	-	TRBJ2-3	TRBV21-1	TGTGCCAGCAGCAAAGCGCTTCTGCCGTCGCCAGATACGCAGTATTTT	CASSKALLPSPDTQYF
many	TRBD1	TRBJ2-4	TRBV20-1	TGCAGTGCCACACCGGGACAGCTCAAAAACATTCAGTACTTC	CSATPGQLKNIQYF
many	-	TRBJ2-3	TRBV24-1	TGTGCCACCAGTGACCAAAGGACAGTCCTCACAGATACGCAGTATTTT	CATSDQRTVLTDTQYF
many	-	TRBJ2-3	TRBV10-2	TGCGCCAGCAGTACAAGGAGGCGGGGAACAGATACGCAGTATTTT	CASSTRRRGTDTQYF
few	-	TRBJ1-6	TRBV28	TGTGCCGGAAGAAGGTCCTATAATTCACCCCTCCACTTT	CAGRRSYNSPLHF
-	-	TRBJ2-7	TRBV4-1	TGCGCCAGCAGCCAAGAGGGAGAGCGCGAGCAGTACTTC	CASSQEGEREQYF
few	-	TRBJ1-4	TRBV3-1	TGTGCCAGCAGCCAAGTTCTCAGGTCGAAGATCGATGAAAAACTGTTTTTT	CASSQVLRSKIDEKLFF
-	-	TRBJ1-4	TRBV20-1	TGCAGTGCCCGGCCCGGGACGTATGAAAAACTGTTTTTT	CSARPGTYEKLFF
-	TRBD2	TRBJ2-5	TRBV24-1	TGTGCCACCAGTGCACGCTGGGGGGGGGGAGAGGAGACCCAGTACTTC	CATSARWGGGEETQYF
few	TRBD2	TRBJ2-7	TRBV6-1	TGTGCCAGCAGCGCGGGACTAGCACAGAAAACTTCCTACAATGAGCAGTACTTC	CASSAGLAQKTSYNEQYF
many	-	TRBJ2-7	TRBV6-5	TGTGCCAGCAGTTACTCGTGGTCTCCGTACGAGCAGTACTTC	CASSYSWSPYEQYF
many	-	TRBJ2-6	TRBV4-3	TGCGCCAGCAGCCAAGAGGTGGGGACCTCTGGGGCCAACGTCCTGACTTTC	CASSQEVGTSGANVLTF
-	TRBD2	TRBJ2-5	TRBV28	TGTGTCAGCAGAAGCGGGGGGGCGTTAGAGACCCAGTACTTC	CVSRSGGALETQYF
-	TRBD1	TRBJ1-2	TRBV7-2	TGTGCCAGCAGCCAAGGACAGGGCGGGCACTATGGCTACACCTTC	CASSQGQGGHYGYTF
many	-	TRBJ1-5	TRBV7-2	TGTGCCAGCAGCTCCTTGGGACTGAGGAATCAGCCCCAGCATTTT	CASSSLGLRNQPQHF
many	-	TRBJ2-3	TRBV12-3/TRBV12-4	TGTGCCAGCAGTTTGGGAACAGCCGGCACAGATACGCAGTATTTT	CASSLGTAGTDTQYF
-	-	TRBJ2-1	TRBV28	TGCGCCAGCAGTTTCAAAGGTTACGAGCAGTTCTTC	CASSFKGYEQFF
many	-	TRBJ2-7	TRBV28	TGTGCCAGCAGTCCAGGGTACGGCGAGCAGTACTTC	CASSPGYGEQYF
-	TRBD1	TRBJ2-2	TRBV12-3/TRBV12-4	TGTGCCAGCAGTATTCAGGGGGCTGGGAACACCGGGGAGCTGTTTTTT	CASSIQGAGNTGELFF